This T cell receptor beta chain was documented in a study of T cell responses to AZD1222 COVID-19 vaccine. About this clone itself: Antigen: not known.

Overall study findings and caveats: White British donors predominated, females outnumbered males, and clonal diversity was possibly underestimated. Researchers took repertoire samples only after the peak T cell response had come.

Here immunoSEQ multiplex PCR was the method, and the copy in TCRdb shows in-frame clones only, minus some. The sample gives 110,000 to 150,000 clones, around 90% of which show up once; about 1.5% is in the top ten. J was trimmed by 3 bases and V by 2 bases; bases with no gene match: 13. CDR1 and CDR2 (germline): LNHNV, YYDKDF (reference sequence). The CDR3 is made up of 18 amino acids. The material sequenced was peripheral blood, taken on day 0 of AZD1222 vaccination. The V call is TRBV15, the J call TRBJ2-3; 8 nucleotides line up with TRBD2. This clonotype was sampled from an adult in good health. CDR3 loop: CATSRNSQGTRGTDTQYF. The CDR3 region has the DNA TGTGCCACCAGCAGAAATTCTCAGGGGACTAGGGGGACAGATACGCAGTATTTT.